The rows below give T cell receptor beta chains drawn from one sample of a study of T cells in Graves' hyperthyroidism and ophthalmopathy. Each CDR3 protein gets one entry after TCRdb re-called the multiplex PCR reads with MiXCR. The table has 600,000 to 900,000 distinct CDR3 sequences, about 15% seen once. The sequenced sample was blood. Every receptor here comes from a man in his late teens or twenties with Graves' hyperthyroidism. Both conserved end residues are part of each CDR3. Each record gives: V gene, D gene, J gene, clone size, CDR3 DNA, CDR3 protein. The D gene is left open where the match is weak. Clone size is shown for a subset of rows, as once, few, many or a class of expanded clone.

v_gene: TRBV20-1; d_gene: .; j_gene: TRBJ2-1; abundance: few; CDR3nt: TGCAGTGCTAGGCCGGGAGTCTCTTACAATGAGCAGTTCTTC; CDR3aa: CSARPGVSYNEQFF
v_gene: TRBV7-9; d_gene: .; j_gene: TRBJ1-2; abundance: many; CDR3nt: TGTGCCAGCAGCTTAAAGGACGTCTATGGCTACACCTTC; CDR3aa: CASSLKDVYGYTF
v_gene: TRBV10-3; d_gene: .; j_gene: TRBJ2-7; abundance: few; CDR3nt: TGTGCCATCGCAGGCAGGGGGGGTCTCTACGAGCAGTACTTC; CDR3aa: CAIAGRGGLYEQYF
v_gene: TRBV20-1; d_gene: TRBD2; j_gene: TRBJ2-1; abundance: .; CDR3nt: TGCAGTGCTAGATCCCTTAGCGGGAGCTCCTACAATGAGCAGTTCTTC; CDR3aa: CSARSLSGSSYNEQFF
v_gene: TRBV7-9; d_gene: .; j_gene: TRBJ2-1; abundance: few; CDR3nt: TGTGCCTCGGAGACGGGTAATGAGCAGTTCTTC; CDR3aa: CASETGNEQFF
v_gene: TRBV2; d_gene: .; j_gene: TRBJ1-6; abundance: many; CDR3nt: TGTGCCAGCAGTGAAAGAAGGCCCCCAGGCTCACCCCTCCACTTT; CDR3aa: CASSERRPPGSPLHF
v_gene: TRBV12-3/TRBV12-4; d_gene: .; j_gene: TRBJ2-7; abundance: many; CDR3nt: TGTGCCAGCAGGGACCCTAGGAGCTCCTACGAGCAGTACTTC; CDR3aa: CASRDPRSSYEQYF
v_gene: TRBV27; d_gene: TRBD2; j_gene: TRBJ2-3; abundance: many; CDR3nt: TGTGCCAGCACTCGCCAGGAGCGGGAGGGCCGTGACACAGATACGCAGTATTTT; CDR3aa: CASTRQEREGRDTDTQYF
v_gene: TRBV14; d_gene: TRBD1; j_gene: TRBJ1-2; abundance: .; CDR3nt: TGTGCCAGCAGCCAAGATTACGGGACAGGGGGTGGCTACACCTTC; CDR3aa: CASSQDYGTGGGYTF
v_gene: TRBV3-1; d_gene: .; j_gene: TRBJ2-1; abundance: .; CDR3nt: TGTGCCAGCAGCCAAGAATTGGGAGAAGACAATGAGCAGTTCTTC; CDR3aa: CASSQELGEDNEQFF
v_gene: TRBV11-2; d_gene: TRBD1; j_gene: TRBJ1-4; abundance: many; CDR3nt: TGTGCCAGCAGCGCGGGACAGGGGGATGAAAAACTGTTTTTT; CDR3aa: CASSAGQGDEKLFF
v_gene: TRBV6-1; d_gene: .; j_gene: TRBJ2-2; abundance: few; CDR3nt: TGTGCCAGCATGAGGACTCGGAACACCGGGGAGCTGTTTTTT; CDR3aa: CASMRTRNTGELFF
v_gene: TRBV28; d_gene: .; j_gene: TRBJ2-1; abundance: many; CDR3nt: TGTGCCAGCAAACCCGCCCCCGGGTACAATGAGCAGTTCTTC; CDR3aa: CASKPAPGYNEQFF
v_gene: TRBV2; d_gene: .; j_gene: TRBJ1-6; abundance: few; CDR3nt: TGTGCCAGCAGTGTGGGCAGCTCCTATAATTCACCCCTCCACTTT; CDR3aa: CASSVGSSYNSPLHF
v_gene: TRBV28; d_gene: TRBD1; j_gene: TRBJ2-7; abundance: many; CDR3nt: TGTGCCAGCAGGTCCAGTCCCGGGACAGGGAACGAGCAGTACTTC; CDR3aa: CASRSSPGTGNEQYF
v_gene: TRBV7-6; d_gene: TRBD2; j_gene: TRBJ2-1; abundance: .; CDR3nt: TGTGCCAGCGTGTCTAGCGGAGGCGAGCAGTTCTTC; CDR3aa: CASVSSGGEQFF
v_gene: TRBV9; d_gene: .; j_gene: TRBJ2-7; abundance: few; CDR3nt: TGTGCCAGCAGCGTAGGGGGGAGCGAGCAGTACTTC; CDR3aa: CASSVGGSEQYF
v_gene: TRBV28; d_gene: .; j_gene: TRBJ2-2; abundance: few; CDR3nt: TGTGCCAGCGCGCCAATGGGGAGCACCGGGGAGCTGTTTTTT; CDR3aa: CASAPMGSTGELFF
v_gene: TRBV6-1; d_gene: .; j_gene: TRBJ2-3; abundance: many; CDR3nt: TGTGCCAGCAGTGAAGCGGCAGGAGATAGCACAGATACGCAGTATTTT; CDR3aa: CASSEAAGDSTDTQYF
v_gene: TRBV24-1; d_gene: .; j_gene: TRBJ2-1; abundance: many; CDR3nt: TGTGCCACCAGTGATTGGGACCGCCCCTACAATGAGCAGTTCTTC; CDR3aa: CATSDWDRPYNEQFF
v_gene: TRBV7-9; d_gene: .; j_gene: TRBJ2-5; abundance: .; CDR3nt: TGTGCCAGCAGCCCGTCCCGTTGGGACTTC; CDR3aa: CASSPSRWDF
v_gene: TRBV6-2/TRBV6-3; d_gene: TRBD1; j_gene: TRBJ1-2; abundance: many; CDR3nt: TGTGCCAGCACCCGAGGGGGCAGTTCCTATGGCTACACCTTC; CDR3aa: CASTRGGSSYGYTF
v_gene: TRBV2; d_gene: .; j_gene: TRBJ1-1; abundance: few; CDR3nt: TGTGCCAGCAGTGACGACAGGAACACTGAAGCTTTCTTT; CDR3aa: CASSDDRNTEAFF
v_gene: TRBV28; d_gene: .; j_gene: TRBJ1-5; abundance: many; CDR3nt: TGTGCCAGCACCGTACTTCCCGGGCCTAAGGGGGGCAATCAGCCCCAGCATTTT; CDR3aa: CASTVLPGPKGGNQPQHF
v_gene: TRBV2; d_gene: TRBD1; j_gene: TRBJ2-5; abundance: few; CDR3nt: TGTGCCAGCAGATTGGCAGGGGGCGCTGAGGAGACCCAGTACTTC; CDR3aa: CASRLAGGAEETQYF
v_gene: TRBV10-3; d_gene: .; j_gene: TRBJ2-7; abundance: .; CDR3nt: TGTGCCACGACAGCAGGCCCCTACGAGCAGTACTTC; CDR3aa: CATTAGPYEQYF
v_gene: TRBV10-3; d_gene: .; j_gene: TRBJ1-2; abundance: few; CDR3nt: TGTGCCATCAGTGGACAGAAGGGCTACACCTTC; CDR3aa: CAISGQKGYTF
v_gene: TRBV28; d_gene: TRBD1; j_gene: TRBJ2-1; abundance: few; CDR3nt: TGTGCCAGCAGTACAACGGACAGGGGGCCGACCTACAATGAGCAGTTCTTC; CDR3aa: CASSTTDRGPTYNEQFF
v_gene: TRBV2; d_gene: .; j_gene: TRBJ1-5; abundance: many; CDR3nt: TGTGCCAGCAGTGGCGAAGGGGGTCAGCCCCAGCATTTT; CDR3aa: CASSGEGGQPQHF
v_gene: TRBV3-1; d_gene: .; j_gene: TRBJ1-2; abundance: .; CDR3nt: TGTGCCAGCAGCCAAGAGAGGAGGGGACACTTTAACTATGGCTACACCTTC; CDR3aa: CASSQERRGHFNYGYTF
v_gene: TRBV28; d_gene: .; j_gene: TRBJ1-1; abundance: many; CDR3nt: TGTGCCAGCAGTCCACTCCACCAAATGAACACTGAAGCTTTCTTT; CDR3aa: CASSPLHQMNTEAFF
v_gene: TRBV7-8; d_gene: TRBD2; j_gene: TRBJ2-1; abundance: many; CDR3nt: TGTGCCAGCAGCTTGCAGCTGACTAGCGGAGGCAATGAGCAGTTCTTC; CDR3aa: CASSLQLTSGGNEQFF
v_gene: TRBV6-2/TRBV6-3; d_gene: .; j_gene: TRBJ2-7; abundance: many; CDR3nt: TGTGCCAGCAGTTACTCCGGAGTCTACGAGCAGTACTTC; CDR3aa: CASSYSGVYEQYF
v_gene: TRBV18; d_gene: .; j_gene: TRBJ2-5; abundance: few; CDR3nt: TGTGCCAGCTCACCACGGCGGGGGCAGGGAGAGACCCAGTACTTC; CDR3aa: CASSPRRGQGETQYF
v_gene: TRBV20-1; d_gene: .; j_gene: TRBJ2-7; abundance: many; CDR3nt: TGCAGTGCTAGGACGGTTAGGACCTACGAGCAGTACTTC; CDR3aa: CSARTVRTYEQYF
v_gene: TRBV2; d_gene: .; j_gene: TRBJ2-2; abundance: few; CDR3nt: TGTGCCAGCAGTGAAGAACAGGTCACCGGGGAGCTGTTTTTT; CDR3aa: CASSEEQVTGELFF
v_gene: TRBV30; d_gene: TRBD2; j_gene: TRBJ2-1; abundance: many; CDR3nt: TGTGCCTGGAGTGTAGTAGCGGGAGGCTACAATGAGCAGTTCTTC; CDR3aa: CAWSVVAGGYNEQFF
v_gene: TRBV7-2; d_gene: .; j_gene: TRBJ2-3; abundance: many; CDR3nt: TGTGCCAGCAGCTTAGTCCACGGCGGGACACGGACAGATACGCAGTATTTT; CDR3aa: CASSLVHGGTRTDTQYF
v_gene: TRBV2; d_gene: .; j_gene: TRBJ2-4; abundance: many; CDR3nt: TGTGCCAGCAGCCGCCGGAACATTCAGTACTTC; CDR3aa: CASSRRNIQYF
v_gene: TRBV30; d_gene: .; j_gene: TRBJ2-1; abundance: many; CDR3nt: TGTGCCTGGACGGGTATGACACCCTGGGATGAGCAGTTCTTC; CDR3aa: CAWTGMTPWDEQFF
v_gene: TRBV5-1; d_gene: .; j_gene: TRBJ2-1; abundance: many; CDR3nt: TGCGCCAGCAGCTCCCTGGGGTACAATGAGCAGTTCTTC; CDR3aa: CASSSLGYNEQFF
v_gene: TRBV3-1; d_gene: .; j_gene: TRBJ2-3; abundance: many; CDR3nt: TGTGCCAGCACCCCGGGGGACCGGGGAAATACGCAGTATTTT; CDR3aa: CASTPGDRGNTQYF
v_gene: TRBV20-1; d_gene: .; j_gene: TRBJ2-2; abundance: many; CDR3nt: TGCAGCGCAGTTTGGAACGGGGAGCTGTTTTTT; CDR3aa: CSAVWNGELFF
v_gene: TRBV6-1; d_gene: .; j_gene: TRBJ2-7; abundance: many; CDR3nt: TGTGCCAGCAGTGAGGTGCAGGGACCCCGTGAGCAGTACTTC; CDR3aa: CASSEVQGPREQYF
v_gene: TRBV10-3; d_gene: .; j_gene: TRBJ1-1; abundance: many; CDR3nt: TGTGCCATCAAGGTGGCCGTGGAGACTGAAGCTTTCTTT; CDR3aa: CAIKVAVETEAFF
v_gene: TRBV10-3; d_gene: TRBD2; j_gene: TRBJ2-7; abundance: many; CDR3nt: TGTGCCATCAGTGGAATTAGCGGGGCGTTTAGCGAGCAGTACTTC; CDR3aa: CAISGISGAFSEQYF
v_gene: TRBV28; d_gene: TRBD1; j_gene: TRBJ2-1; abundance: many; CDR3nt: TGTGCCAGCAGTTCAACCGGGACAGGGGGAGGAGATGAGCAGTTCTTC; CDR3aa: CASSSTGTGGGDEQFF
v_gene: TRBV12-5; d_gene: TRBD1; j_gene: TRBJ1-5; abundance: many; CDR3nt: TGTGCTAGTGGTTTGGTAGGGCAGGGGGGCAATCAGCCCCAGCATTTT; CDR3aa: CASGLVGQGGNQPQHF
v_gene: TRBV28; d_gene: .; j_gene: TRBJ2-3; abundance: many; CDR3nt: TGTGCCAGCAGTTTATACGGAAGCACAGATACGCAGTATTTT; CDR3aa: CASSLYGSTDTQYF
v_gene: TRBV11-2; d_gene: .; j_gene: TRBJ1-6; abundance: few; CDR3nt: TGTGCCAGCAGCTCCCGACTACAGGGCTGGAATTCACCCCTCCACTTT; CDR3aa: CASSSRLQGWNSPLHF
v_gene: TRBV6-5; d_gene: .; j_gene: TRBJ2-1; abundance: few; CDR3nt: TGTGCCAGCAGTTACCCCGGGAGCTACAATGAGCAGTTCTTC; CDR3aa: CASSYPGSYNEQFF
v_gene: TRBV2; d_gene: .; j_gene: TRBJ2-5; abundance: .; CDR3nt: TGTGCCAGCAGCGCCGAGAGGGGGGGGCGAGAGACCCAGTACTTC; CDR3aa: CASSAERGGRETQYF
v_gene: TRBV2; d_gene: .; j_gene: TRBJ2-1; abundance: many; CDR3nt: TGTGCCAGCAGTGTGACATGGACCTACAATGAGCAGTTCTTC; CDR3aa: CASSVTWTYNEQFF
v_gene: TRBV5-6; d_gene: TRBD2; j_gene: TRBJ2-1; abundance: .; CDR3nt: TGTGCCAGCAGCTTGGGAGCGGGAGTGAGTAATGAGCAGTTCTTC; CDR3aa: CASSLGAGVSNEQFF
v_gene: TRBV28; d_gene: .; j_gene: TRBJ1-2; abundance: many; CDR3nt: TGTGCCAGCAGTTTAGCTCAGGGGCCATCCTATGGCTACACCTTC; CDR3aa: CASSLAQGPSYGYTF